These 24 T cell receptor beta chains came from one sample sequenced in a study of blood T cell repertoires in COVID-19. Produced via immunoSEQ multiplex PCR; TCRdb's table is partial and in-frame only. The repertoire consists of approximately 180,000 clones, with 76% occurring once and the leading ten covering less than 20%. Sequenced: PBMCs or T cells enriched from blood (not recorded which). These receptor sequences come from a woman in her forties or fifties with acute COVID-19.

CDR3 residues: CASSKGWHRGGYTF. CDR3 bases: TGTGCCAGCAGCAAAGGGTGGCACAGGGGTGGCTACACCTTC. This chain connects TRBV21-1 to TRBJ1-2; TRBD1, the D gene given by the table, was not confirmed from the DNA. TRBV21-1 is a pseudogene. The CDR3 has 14 residues.

This rearrangement joins TRBV11-1 to TRBJ1-1; TRBD1 matches 7 bases. The germline gives CDR1 SGHAT, CDR2 FQDESV (reference sequence). J gave up 5 bases and V 5 bases, and 14 bases lay outside the gene matches. The CDR3 is 16 amino acids. The DNA for the CDR3 is TGTGCCAGCAGCCCCCCGGAACAGGGGTATAGGACTGAAGCTTTCTTT. Amino acids: CASSPPEQGYRTEAFF.

This clone was counted at least ten times. The gene calls are TRBV28 and TRBJ1-6; D remains ambiguous. The CDR3 covers 14 residues. Looked up from germline, CDR1 is MDHEN and CDR2 is SYDVKM. Trimming left V 2 bases short and J 10 bases short, with 12 bases between. The CDR3 DNA is TGTGCCAGCAGTTTAGAGTTAGAGGGATCACCCCTCCACTTT. This gives the protein CASSLELEGSPLHF.

V usage is TRBV2 and J usage is TRBJ2-7; 7 bases fit TRBD1. The CDR3 extends over 14 amino acids. After removal of 5 bases from V and 2 bases from J, the junction contained 6 bases not matched to a gene. Germline V gene data show CDR1 as SNHLY and CDR2 as FYNNEI. The CDR3 DNA sequence: TGTGCCAGCAGTTCGGACAGGTTTACCTACGAGCAGTACGTC. Protein product: CASSSDRFTYEQYV.

This chain links TRBV6-5 with TRBJ1-1, with unresolved D. This CDR3 region has 14 residues. Trimming left V 0 bases short and J 4 bases short, with 9 bases between. Germline V gene lookup returns CDR1 MNHEY and CDR2 SVGAGI. The CDR3 DNA sequence: TGTGCCAGCAGTTACTCATCCGGGTCCACTGAAGCTTTCTTT. Its translation: CASSYSSGSTEAFF.

This clone was observed a few times. The chain joins TRBV29-1 to TRBJ1-2; D gene ambiguous. The CDR3 loop spans 12 amino acids. Germline V gene lookup returns CDR1 SQVTM and CDR2 ANQGSEA. V was cut by 2 bases and J by 5 bases, with 9 bases left in between. The CDR3 nucleotides read TGCAGCGTTGAATCAGGCCCTTATGGCTACACCTTC. Translation: CSVESGPYGYTF.

The chain has TRBV6-6 and TRBJ2-7; the D gene is possibly TRBD1 (5 bases). V was pared by 6 bases and J by 2 bases, with 11 bases between. CDR3 length equals 13 residues. The germline gives CDR1 MNHNY, CDR2 SVGAGI (reference sequence). DNA for the CDR3: TGTGCCAGCAGACACGGACAAGCCTACGAGCAGTACGTC. Its translation is CASRHGQAYEQYV.

The chain combines TRBV29-1 with TRBJ2-5; possible D gene TRBD1, 6 bases. V shed 6 bases and J shed 0 bases, with 8 bases lying between them. Germline loops: CDR1 SQVTM, CDR2 ANQGSEA. This CDR3 is built from 12 residues. The CDR3 DNA sequence: TGCAGCGTAGGGGGATACCAAGAGACCCAGTACTTC. Translated: CSVGGYQETQYF.

The rearrangement uses TRBV24-1 and TRBJ2-1; TRBD2 aligns across 14 bases. Trimming at V came to 3 bases and at J to 9 bases, leaving 12 bases not matched to a gene. Germline V lookup: CDR1 KGHDR, CDR2 SFDVKD. The CDR3 contains 18 residues. The CDR3 DNA sequence: TGTGCCACCAGTGATCCCCTGACGACTAGCGGGGGGGCTCTTGAGCAGTTCTTC. Translated, it gives CATSDPLTTSGGALEQFF.

The chain combines TRBV10-1 with TRBJ1-5; D remains unclear. Germline assignment: CDR1 WNHNN and CDR2 SYGVQD (reference sequence). The CDR3 is made up of 16 amino acids. V dropped 7 bases and J dropped 4 bases, with 20 bases sitting between them. The CDR3 DNA reads TGCGCCAGCAACTCCGCGGACTCGTCGAAGAATCAGCCCCAGCATTTT. Residues: CASNSADSSKNQPQHF.

The rearrangement uses TRBV6-5 and TRBJ2-3; no definite D call. From germline, CDR1 is MNHEY and CDR2 SVGAGI. V lost 4 bases to trimming and J lost 0 bases, with 14 bases between them. The CDR3 is 16 amino acids. The CDR3 loop reads CASSSSTLSSTDTQYF. The CDR3 nucleotides read TGTGCCAGCAGTTCCTCGACTCTTTCTAGCACAGATACGCAGTATTTT.

The rearrangement links TRBV9 to TRBJ1-3, with D possibly matching TRBD1 (5 bases). There are 13 residues in the CDR3. V lost 5 bases and J 10 bases, leaving 16 bases between the germline ends. The V gene's germline CDR1 is SGDLS and CDR2 YYNGEE. DNA of the CDR3: TGTGCCAGCAGAGGGGACGCCGGGGGGACCATATATTTT. Residues: CASRGDAGGTIYF. Full variable domain (missing parts from reference TRBV9 and TRBJ1-3): DSGVTQTPKHLITATGQRVTLRCSPRSGDLSVYWYQQSLDQGLQFLIQYYNGEERAKGNILERFSAQQFPDLHSELNLSSLELGDSALYFCASRGDAGGTIYFGEGSWLTVV.

This sequence joins TRBV2 and TRBJ2-1; D possibly corresponds to TRBD1 (5 bases). V lost 3 bases and J lost 9, with 12 bases in between. This CDR3 has 13 amino acids. CDR1 and CDR2 from the germline V gene are SNHLY and FYNNEI. In DNA, the CDR3 is TGTGCCAGCAGTGATAGTAGGGGCGGTGAGCAGTTCTTC. It is translated as CASSDSRGGEQFF.

This chain connects TRBV7-2 to TRBJ2-7, with D possibly matching TRBD1 (5 bases). The V end was cut by 4 bases, the J end by 0 bases, with 13 bases between. Germline loops: CDR1 SGHTA, CDR2 FQGNSA. The CDR3 contains 15 residues. The CDR3 bases are TGTGCCAGCAGCTACGGAACAGGCGGCTCCTACGAGCAGTACGTC. This encodes CASSYGTGGSYEQYV.

The rearrangement joins TRBV5-4 to TRBJ2-7, with 11 bases aligning to TRBD2. V was clipped by 6 bases and J by 5 bases; unmatched bases: 10. CDR3 length: 15 amino acids. CDR1 and CDR2 (germline): SGHNT, YYREEE (reference sequence). CDR3 nucleotide sequence: TGTGCCAGCAAGGTGGATAGCGGGGGGGCCCACGAGCAGTACGTC. This translates into CASKVDSGGAHEQYV.

This sequence joins TRBV2 and TRBJ2-1; TRBD2 agrees at 11 bases. CDR3 size: 17 residues. Trimming cost V 7 bases and J 7 bases; bases outside gene matches: 15. The germline gives CDR1 SNHLY, CDR2 FYNNEI. This CDR3 reads CASTLNVGTSGYNEQFF. DNA for the CDR3: TGTGCCAGCACCCTAAATGTGGGGACTAGCGGATATAATGAGCAGTTCTTC.

The chain is built from TRBV7-6 and TRBJ2-1; 10 bases are shared with TRBD1. From germline, CDR1 is SGHVS and CDR2 FNYEAQ. Trimming at V came to 4 bases and at J to 9 bases, leaving 9 bases not matched to a gene. The CDR3 length is 15 residues. CDR3: CASSWDRGDGSEQFF. The CDR3 nucleotides read TGTGCCAGCAGCTGGGACAGGGGAGACGGCTCTGAGCAGTTCTTC.

This chain uses TRBV7-2 with TRBJ2-3, with D hard to call. Trimming removed 3 bases at V and 0 bases at J, with 4 bases between. This CDR3 region has 13 residues. Germline V CDR1 and CDR2: SGHTA, FQGNSA. CDR3 in DNA: TGTGCCAGCAGCTTCGGGAGCACAGATACGCAGTATTTT. Amino acid sequence: CASSFGSTDTQYF.

This clone was seen a few times. The genes are TRBV19 and TRBJ1-2; D uncertain. CDR1 and CDR2 (germline): LNHDA, SQIVND (reference sequence). The CDR3 spans 14 residues. The V end was cut by 0 bases, the J end by 4 bases, with 9 bases between. Written as DNA, the CDR3 is TGTGCCAGTAGTATAGATCCGCAGGCCTATGGCTACACCTTC. The encoded protein is CASSIDPQAYGYTF.

In its sample, this clone was seen many times. This rearrangement joins TRBV6-5 to TRBJ1-3; 9 bases are a match to TRBD1. The germline V gene has CDR1 MNHEY and CDR2 SVGAGI. J lost 9 bases, V lost 6 bases, and 3 bases had no gene match. This CDR3 is built from 12 residues. This CDR3 reads CASRDRGGTIYF. The CDR3 DNA is TGTGCCAGCAGGGACAGGGGTGGCACCATATATTTT.

The chain has TRBV5-1 and TRBJ1-2; D is undetermined. Germline V gene sequence: CDR1 SGHRS, CDR2 YFSETQ. Trimming shortened V by 0 bases and J by 8 bases, and 17 bases separated the two germline ends. This CDR3 is 15 amino acids long. This CDR3 is CASSLAGGTAVGYTF. DNA of the CDR3: TGCGCCAGCAGCTTGGCCGGTGGTACAGCGGTGGGCTACACCTTC.

The chain is built from TRBV5-1 and TRBJ1-1; TRBD1 matches 8 bases. Unmatched junction bases numbered 12, after V lost 4 bases and J lost 4 bases. CDR1 is SGHRS and CDR2 is YFSETQ in the germline V gene. This CDR3 has 16 residues. Written as DNA, the CDR3 is TGCGCCAGCAGCGTCGGAGGGGGACAGGTGGGCACTGAAGCTTTCTTT. Its translation is CASSVGGGQVGTEAFF.

CDR3 sequence: CASSEIGEGAFF. CDR3 sequence (DNA): TGTGCCAGCAGTGAAATTGGGGAGGGAGCTTTCTTT. The chain combines TRBV2 with TRBJ1-1; D unresolved. This CDR3 region has 12 residues. Germline CDR1 reads SNHLY; CDR2 reads FYNNEI. V shed 2 bases and J shed 10 bases, with 11 bases lying between them.

Only one count was recorded for this clone. This chain's CDR3 is CASSLQGAGYGYTF. For the CDR3, the DNA is TGTGCCAGCAGTTTACAGGGGGCAGGCTATGGCTACACCTTC. The chain employs TRBV5-4 and TRBJ1-2, with 9 bases fitting TRBD1. The ends lost 5 bases at V and 4 bases at J; junction bases unmatched: 6. Germline lookup yields CDR1 SGHNT and CDR2 YYREEE (reference sequence). The CDR3 sequence is 14 residues long.